What follows are 13 T cell receptor beta chains derived from one specimen sequenced in a study of blood T cell repertoires in COVID-19. Sequenced by immunoSEQ multiplex PCR; TCRdb stores in-frame clones only, minus some. The sample gives just over 150,000 clones, 85% of which show up once; 3% to 3.5% is in the top ten. The sequencing sample was made of peripheral blood. These receptors were obtained from a human donor with acute or convalescent COVID-19. The donor label of this sample is uncertain.

The chain links TRBV6-6 to TRBJ1-1, with D possibly being TRBD1 (6 bases). Trimming took 2 bases from V and 7 from J, leaving 8 bases between them. Germline V gene sequence: CDR1 MNHNY, CDR2 SVGAGI (reference sequence). This CDR3 is built from 12 residues. CDR3 sequence reads: CASSYLQGEAFF. The CDR3 bases are TGTGCCAGCAGTTACCTACAGGGTGAAGCTTTCTTT.

The J gene is TRBJ1-6, the V gene TRBV5-6; D not certain. Germline loops: CDR1 SGHDT, CDR2 YYEEEE. The CDR3 loop spans 16 amino acids. V gave up 4 bases and J gave up 5 bases, with 16 bases separating them. This CDR3 is CASSDFSGLNNSPLHF. The CDR3 DNA sequence: TGTGCCAGCAGCGACTTCAGCGGCCTAAATAATTCACCCCTCCACTTT.

This sequence joins TRBV3-1 (or the pseudogene TRBV3-2) and TRBJ1-4; D is uncertain. The ends were cut back, 4 bases at V and 3 bases at J, with 12 bases in the middle. CDR3 length: 15 amino acids. The V gene's germline CDR1 is LGHDT and CDR2 YNNKEL (reference sequence). CDR3 in DNA: TGTGCCAGCAGCCCCCGCGGCGGGTCTAATGAAAAACTGTTTTTT. This gives the protein CASSPRGGSNEKLFF.

V usage is TRBV30 and J usage is TRBJ2-7; the match to TRBD1 covers 10 bases. Germline V CDR1 and CDR2: GTSNPN, SVGIG (reference sequence). Unmatched junction bases numbered 7, after V lost 6 bases and J lost 5 bases. The CDR3 length is 13 residues. The CDR3 is CACRQGALHEQYF. The CDR3 DNA sequence: TGTGCCTGCAGACAGGGGGCCCTACACGAGCAGTACTTC.

The chain recombines TRBV5-4 with TRBJ2-2; 12 positions agree with TRBD1. The CDR3 spans 17 residues. Losses at the gene ends were 4 bases for V and 4 bases for J; bases not matched to a gene: 8. From germline, CDR1 is SGHNT and CDR2 YYREEE (reference sequence). DNA of the CDR3: TGTGCCAGCAGCATTCCGGGACAGGGGGCTGGCACCGGGGAGCTGTTTTTT. Translation: CASSIPGQGAGTGELFF.

J is TRBJ2-1 and V is TRBV19, with a tentative D call TRBD1 (5 bases). V was shortened by 3 bases and J by 2 bases, with 11 bases between the two germline ends. The germline V gene encodes CDR1 LNHDA and CDR2 SQIVND (reference sequence). The CDR3 contains 15 residues. The CDR3 here is CASSIRTPPYNEQFF. For the CDR3, the DNA is TGTGCCAGTAGTATCCGGACACCTCCCTACAATGAGCAGTTCTTC.

The chain is built from TRBV28 and TRBJ1-2, with D perhaps matching TRBD1 (5 bases). V was cut by 7 bases and J by 0 bases, with 12 bases left in between. Germline V gives CDR1 MDHEN, CDR2 SYDVKM. This CDR3 is 14 amino acids long. Here the CDR3 reads CASTLAGPNYGYTF. The DNA for the CDR3 is TGTGCCAGCACCCTGGCGGGACCTAACTATGGCTACACCTTC.

This rearrangement joins TRBV19 to TRBJ2-1; 8 nucleotides align to TRBD1. Losses at the gene ends were 3 bases for V and 3 bases for J; bases not matched to a gene: 4. CDR1 and CDR2 (germline): LNHDA, SQIVND (reference sequence). The CDR3 is 15 amino acids. The chain's CDR3 is CASSIARGHYNEQFF. CDR3 nucleotides: TGTGCCAGTAGTATTGCCAGGGGGCACTACAATGAGCAGTTCTTC.

The chain joins TRBV30 to TRBJ1-6; TRBD1 might be the D (6 bases). The CDR3 runs 14 residues. Germline CDR1 GTSNPN, CDR2 SVGIG (reference sequence). Trimming pared 5 bases from V and 9 bases from J, leaving 17 bases between. The CDR3 DNA is TGTGCCTGGCAAAGGGACACCCTAGGTTCACCCCTCCACTTT. Translating gives CAWQRDTLGSPLHF. The full variable domain, rest sourced from reference TRBV30 and TRBJ1-6, is SQTIHQWPATLVQPVGSPLSLECTVEGTSNPNLYWYRQAAGRGLQLLFYSVGIGQISSEVPQNLSASRPQDRQFILSSKKLLLSDSGFYLCAWQRDTLGSPLHFGNGTRLTVT.

This chain's CDR3 is CASKGAGGYTF. Here the CDR3 DNA reads TGTGCCAGCAAGGGGGCTGGTGGCTACACCTTC. V is TRBV5-6 and J is TRBJ1-2, with TRBD1 matching over 7 bases. The trim removed 6 bases at V and 7 bases at J, leaving 3 bases unmatched. This CDR3 has 11 residues. CDR1 is SGHDT and CDR2 is YYEEEE in the germline V gene. Using reference TRBV5-6 and TRBJ1-2 for the parts outside the CDR3, the full variable domain is DAGVTQSPTHLIKTRGQQVTLRCSPKSGHDTVSWYQQALGQGPQFIFQYYEEEERQRGNFPDRFSGHQFPNYSSELNVNALLLGDSALYLCASKGAGGYTFGSGTRLTVV.

The rearrangement uses TRBV10-3 and TRBJ1-5; D might be TRBD1 (6 bases). CDR1 and CDR2 (germline): ENHRY, SYGVKD. The V gene lost 10 bases and the J gene lost 9 bases, with 22 bases spanning the gap. The CDR3 is 14 residues long. The CDR3 bases are TGTGCCACCCAGAAGTCAGGGGATCTCATGCCCCAGCATTTT. It yields the protein CATQKSGDLMPQHF.

The chain recombines TRBV28 with TRBJ1-1, with D unclear. The CDR3 spans 14 residues. Germline V CDR1 and CDR2: MDHEN, SYDVKM. Trimming stripped 6 bases from V and 4 bases from J, with 15 bases between. The CDR3 coding sequence is TGTGCCAGCAGACCAGACGCGAGGTTCACTGAAGCTTTCTTT. This codes for CASRPDARFTEAFF. The variable domain in full, completed from reference TRBV28 and TRBJ1-1, reads DVKVTQSSRYLVKRTGEKVFLECVQDMDHENMFWYRQDPGLGLRLIYFSYDVKMKEKGDIPEGYSVSREKKERFSLILESASTNQTSMYLCASRPDARFTEAFFGQGTRLTVV.

This chain uses TRBV15 with TRBJ1-5; 9 nucleotides agree with TRBD1. Trimming cost V 4 bases and J 0 bases; bases outside gene matches: 13. CDR1 LNHNV and CDR2 YYDKDF come from the germline V gene (reference sequence). The length of the CDR3 is 19 residues. For the CDR3, the DNA is TGTGCCACCAGCACACGGGACAGGGTGGAAGGGAATAGCAATCAGCCCCAGCATTTT. This sequence encodes CATSTRDRVEGNSNQPQHF.